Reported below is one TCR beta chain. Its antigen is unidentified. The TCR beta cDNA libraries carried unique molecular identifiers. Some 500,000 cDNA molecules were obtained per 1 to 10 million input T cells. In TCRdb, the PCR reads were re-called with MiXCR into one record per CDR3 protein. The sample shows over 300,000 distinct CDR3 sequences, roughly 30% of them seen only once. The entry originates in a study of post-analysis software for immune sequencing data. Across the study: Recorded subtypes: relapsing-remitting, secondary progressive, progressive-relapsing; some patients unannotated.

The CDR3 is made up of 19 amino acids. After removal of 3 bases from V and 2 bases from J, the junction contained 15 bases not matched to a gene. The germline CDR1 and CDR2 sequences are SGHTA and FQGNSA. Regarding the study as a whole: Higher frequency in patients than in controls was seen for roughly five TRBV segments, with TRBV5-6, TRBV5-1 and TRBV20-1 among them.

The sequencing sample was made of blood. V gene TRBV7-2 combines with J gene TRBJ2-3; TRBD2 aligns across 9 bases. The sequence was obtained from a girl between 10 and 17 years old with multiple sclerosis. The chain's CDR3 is CASSLGGGAIPAYTDTQYF. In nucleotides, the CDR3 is TGTGCCAGCAGCTTGGGCGGGGGGGCCATCCCAGCTTACACAGATACGCAGTATTTT.